The 15 T cell receptor beta chains below were found in one sample sequenced in a study of vaccination and CD4 T cells after COVID-19. Treatment reported: approximately nine-day PBMC culture with coronavirus spike peptide pools or control peptides (ViraFEST assay). The unexposed donor provided CD4+ T cells, which were taken before the COVID-19 pandemic (2011-2018). Cultured CD4+ T cell DNA underwent sequencing with the Oncomine TCR Beta short-read assay. Cultured CD4+ T cells were the source of extracted genomic DNA. TCRdb analysed the PCR reads with MiXCR anew, one entry per CDR3 protein. The sample includes roughly 9,100 distinct CDR3 sequences, 30% to 45% of them seen just once. These receptors lack a known antigen. The sample taken for sequencing was CD4+ T cells from blood, cultured in vitro. Receptors originate from a human donor in good health.

This clonotype was seen only a few times. A junction end diverges from the germline sequence, so it may reflect a read error. The J gene is TRBJ2-3, the V gene TRBV20-1; 7 positions match TRBD2. Germline lookup yields CDR1 DFQATT and CDR2 SNEGSKA (reference sequence). This CDR3 spans 15 amino acids. Written as DNA, the CDR3 is TGCAGTGCGAGAGTGGCGGGAGATAGCACAGATACGCAGTATTTT. Translation gives CSARVAGDSTDTQYF.

The rearrangement links TRBV7-8 to TRBJ2-7; 12 positions match TRBD2. Trimming at V came to 1 base and at J to 6 bases, leaving 10 bases not matched to a gene. Germline V gene sequence: CDR1 SGHVS, CDR2 FQNEAQ. CDR3 length equals 17 residues. DNA of the CDR3: TGTGCCAGCAGCTTAGGGTCGACTAGCGGGAGCCACCGCGAGCAGTACTTC. Translating gives CASSLGSTSGSHREQYF.

This clonotype is large. The chain has TRBV29-1 and TRBJ2-5; 8 nucleotides align to TRBD1. The CDR3 is made up of 13 amino acids. The germline gives CDR1 SQVTM, CDR2 ANQGSEA. V was clipped by 6 bases and J by 4 bases; unmatched bases: 7. In DNA form, the CDR3 reads TGCAGCGTCGGCAGGGGGCTAGGAGAGACCCAGTACTTC. Translating it yields CSVGRGLGETQYF.

The rearrangement joins TRBV19 to TRBJ1-5; D is perhaps TRBD1 (5 bases). CDR3 length: 15 residues. Germline assignment: CDR1 LNHDA and CDR2 SQIVND (reference sequence). Trimming left V 5 bases short and J 6 bases short, with 17 bases between. The CDR3 loop reads CASSPGTGRVQPQHF. The CDR3 nucleotides read TGTGCCAGTAGTCCCGGTACTGGCAGGGTTCAGCCCCAGCATTTT. The whole variable domain, remainder taken from reference TRBV19 and TRBJ1-5, is DGGITQSPKYLFRKEGQNVTLSCEQNLNHDAMYWYRQDPGQGLRLIYYSQIVNDFQKGDIAEGYSVSREKKESFPLTVTSAQKNPTAFYLCASSPGTGRVQPQHFGDGTRLSIL.

The chain carries TRBV20-1 and TRBJ2-3; 10 bases fit TRBD1. The CDR3 is made up of 17 amino acids. Germline V gives CDR1 DFQATT, CDR2 SNEGSKA (reference sequence). With 1 base clipped from V and 2 bases from J, the junction kept 9 bases outside the gene matches. In nucleotides, the CDR3 is TGCAGTGCTAGAGTTTCTGCAGGGACAGGGGACACAGATACGCAGTATTTT. Its translation: CSARVSAGTGDTDTQYF.

The chain recombines TRBV7-2 with TRBJ2-3; 14 bases agree with TRBD2. Germline CDR1 is SGHTA and CDR2 is FQGNSA. Trimming cost V 5 bases and J 5 bases; bases outside gene matches: 6. This CDR3 has 16 amino acids. CDR3 DNA: TGTGCCAGCAGCCAAGTAGGGACTAGCGGGAGAGATACGCAGTATTTT. Translated: CASSQVGTSGRDTQYF. The complete variable domain, with remaining parts taken from reference TRBV7-2 and TRBJ2-3, reads GAGVSQSPSNKVTEKGKDVELRCDPISGHTALYWYRQSLGQGLEFLIYFQGNSAPDKSGLPSDRFSAERTGGSVSTLTIQRTQQEDSAVYLCASSQVGTSGRDTQYFGPGTRLTVL.

V and J are TRBV20-1 and TRBJ2-7; perhaps TRBD1 as D (6 bases). The CDR3 has 11 residues. V was trimmed by 2 bases and J by 7 bases, leaving 9 bases between them. Germline CDR1 and CDR2: DFQATT and SNEGSKA (reference sequence). The CDR3 here is CSARPDREQYF. The CDR3 nucleotides read TGCAGTGCTAGACCCGACAGGGAGCAGTACTTC.

This clonotype was detected only a few times. The V and J genes are TRBV20-1 and TRBJ2-7; 9 bases line up with TRBD2. Germline V gene lookup returns CDR1 DFQATT and CDR2 SNEGSKA (reference sequence). The length of the CDR3 is 15 residues. Losses at the gene ends were 6 bases for V and 2 bases for J; bases not matched to a gene: 11. The CDR3 protein is CSAPLRASGAYEQYF. CDR3 coding DNA: TGCAGTGCCCCCCTCAGGGCTAGCGGGGCCTACGAGCAGTACTTC.

The V and J genes are TRBV28 and TRBJ2-1; no firm D call. The J call is uncertain, as TRBJ2-7 better fits the DNA end. The CDR3 covers 12 residues. Germline-derived CDR1 and CDR2 are MDHEN and SYDVKM. The CDR3 nucleotides read TGTGCCAGCAGAGGGCGTCCCTACGAGCAGTACTTC. This sequence encodes CASRGRPYEQYF.

The chain has TRBV20-1 and TRBJ1-5; D is undetermined. Germline V gene sequence: CDR1 DFQATT, CDR2 SNEGSKA (reference sequence). CDR3 size: 15 residues. Trimming left V 0 bases short and J 0 bases short, with 9 bases between. This chain's CDR3 is CSARDPVDSNQPQHF. The CDR3 coding sequence is TGCAGTGCTAGAGACCCGGTTGATAGCAATCAGCCCCAGCATTTT.

The chain joins TRBV7-6 to TRBJ2-3; D is ambiguous. Germline CDR1 and CDR2: SGHVS and FNYEAQ. With 1 base removed from V and 7 bases from J, the gap between germline ends came to 15 bases. The length of the CDR3 is 15 residues. The CDR3 region is CASSLVPNGENTQYF. The CDR3 DNA reads TGTGCCAGCAGCTTAGTACCGAACGGAGAGAATACGCAGTATTTT.

This sequence joins TRBV15 and TRBJ2-2; 10 bases map to TRBD2. This CDR3 contains 13 residues. Germline V CDR1 and CDR2: LNHNV, YYDKDF (reference sequence). Germline trimming cut 1 base from V and 16 bases from J; bases unmatched to any gene: 6. The CDR3 coding sequence is TGTGCCACCAGCAGAGTTCTAGCGGGAGACCCGTTTTTT. Protein sequence: CATSRVLAGDPFF.

The CDR3 is CAEQGSGNQPQHF. The CDR3 region has the DNA TGTGCGGAACAGGGGTCCGGCAATCAGCCCCAGCATTTT. This chain uses TRBV28 with TRBJ1-5; 7 bases match TRBD1. CDR3 size: 13 residues. CDR1 and CDR2 (germline): MDHEN, SYDVKM. The full variable domain, completed using reference TRBV28 and TRBJ1-5, is DVKVTQSSRYLVKRTGEKVFLECVQDMDHENMFWYRQDPGLGLRLIYFSYDVKMKEKGDIPEGYSVSREKKERFSLILESASTNQTSMYLCAEQGSGNQPQHFGDGTRLSIL.

The J gene is TRBJ2-3, the V gene TRBV7-2; the D is unclear. Germline CDR1 SGHTA, CDR2 FQGNSA. This CDR3 has 13 residues. V shed 5 bases and J shed 9 bases, with 15 bases lying between them. In DNA form, the CDR3 reads TGTGCCAGCAGCCCACTCACCCTAGGGACGCAGTATTTT. Translation: CASSPLTLGTQYF. The entire variable domain, with the rest obtained from reference TRBV7-2 and TRBJ2-3, is as follows: GAGVSQSPSNKVTEKGKDVELRCDPISGHTALYWYRQSLGQGLEFLIYFQGNSAPDKSGLPSDRFSAERTGGSVSTLTIQRTQQEDSAVYLCASSPLTLGTQYFGPGTRLTVL.

A few counts support this clonotype. The chain uses TRBV7-2 and TRBJ1-5; D call uncertain. The CDR3 sequence is 13 residues long. The ends were cut back, 6 bases at V and 0 bases at J, with 6 bases in the middle. Per the germline V gene, CDR1 is SGHTA and CDR2 is FQGNSA. CDR3: CASSRYSNQPQHF. DNA of the CDR3: TGTGCCAGCAGTCGGTATAGCAATCAGCCCCAGCATTTT.